This T cell receptor (beta chain) was observed in a study of identical twins. Study observations and caveats: Low generation probability was overrepresented in out-of-frame alpha sequences shared by twins. Reduced insertions were recorded for abundant cord blood beta clonotypes, with no such pattern in memory repertoires. Conclusions came from cross-sectional statistical analysis, not from following the same donors.

This clonotype was recorded a few times. Its target is not known. Trimming cost V 0 bases and J 1 base, with 10 bases left between them. The length of the CDR3 is 15 residues. The germline gives CDR1 SGHKS, CDR2 YYEKEE (reference sequence). TCRdb processed the 5' RACE reads anew with MiXCR; each CDR3 protein has one entry. The sample records 550,000 to 700,000 distinct CDR3 sequences, 9.6% being singletons. Donors uniformly comprised healthy Caucasians. These sequences were also reported in another study, on yellow fever vaccine responses in identical twins.

Sequenced sample: PBMCs. This clonotype was sampled from a woman under 30 in good health. The chain has TRBV5-5 and TRBJ2-5; D gene uncertain. In DNA, the CDR3 is TGTGCCAGCAGCTTGGATCGGGCAGGCCAAGAGACCCAGTACTTC. Translating it yields CASSLDRAGQETQYF. Full variable domain (outside the CDR3, taken from reference TRBV5-5 and TRBJ2-5): DAGVTQSPTHLIKTRGQQVTLRCSPISGHKSVSWYQQVLGQGPQFIFQYYEKEERGRGNFPDRFSARQFPNYSSELNVNALLLGDSALYLCASSLDRAGQETQYFGPGTRLLVL.